These 26 T cell receptor beta chains were all obtained from the same sample, sequenced in a study of neoadjuvant nivolumab and ipilimumab in lung cancer. Libraries were prepared by immunoSEQ multiplex PCR; TCRdb keeps only in-frame clonotypes and omits some of them. This table holds roughly 4,000 clones, about nine tenths found once. The sequences come from adjacent normal lung tissue, collected after neoadjuvant nivolumab, alone or with ipilimumab, at or shortly before surgery. The receptors come from an adult with non-small cell lung cancer.

J is TRBJ2-5 and V is TRBV7-3; 8 bases are a match to TRBD2. V trimming: 1 base; J trimming: 5 bases; junction bases outside the gene matches: 3. Germline assignment: CDR1 SGHTA and CDR2 FQGTGA. This CDR3 is 14 amino acids long. The CDR3 nucleotides are TGTGCCAGCAGCTTAAACGGGAGGGCGGAGACCCAGTACTTC. This translates into CASSLNGRAETQYF.

The chain links TRBV29-1 to TRBJ1-1, with a weak D call TRBD1 (6 bases). The V gene's germline CDR1 is SQVTM and CDR2 ANQGSEA. Trimming stripped 6 bases from V and 4 bases from J, with 9 bases between. The length of the CDR3 is 11 residues. CDR3 residues: CSVEDSTEAFF. The CDR3 region has the DNA TGCAGCGTCGAGGACAGCACTGAAGCTTTCTTT.

This rearrangement joins TRBV5-5 to TRBJ2-7, with D unresolved. This CDR3 is 14 amino acids long. The V end lost 3 bases, the J end lost 4 bases, and 14 bases lay between the germline ends. Germline CDR1 reads SGHKS; CDR2 reads YYEKEE (reference sequence). CDR3: CASSSKDGYYEQYF. The CDR3 DNA sequence: TGTGCCAGCAGCTCGAAGGACGGATATTACGAGCAGTACTTC. Variable domain in full (rest from reference TRBV5-5 and TRBJ2-7): DAGVTQSPTHLIKTRGQQVTLRCSPISGHKSVSWYQQVLGQGPQFIFQYYEKEERGRGNFPDRFSARQFPNYSSELNVNALLLGDSALYLCASSSKDGYYEQYFGPGTRLTVT.

This clone showed up just a few times. The J gene is TRBJ2-3, the V gene TRBV5-1; TRBD2 agrees at 13 bases. This CDR3 comprises 17 residues. With 1 base clipped from V and 1 base from J, the junction kept 3 bases outside the gene matches. The germline V gene encodes CDR1 SGHRS and CDR2 YFSETQ. The CDR3 loop is CASSLLGTSGGTDTQYF. CDR3 DNA: TGCGCCAGCAGCTTGTTGGGGACTAGCGGGGGCACAGATACGCAGTATTTT.

V usage is TRBV20-1 and J usage is TRBJ2-7; TRBD2 might be the D (5 bases). This CDR3 comprises 11 residues. Trimming removed 3 bases at V and 7 bases at J, with 10 bases between. Germline V gene lookup returns CDR1 DFQATT and CDR2 SNEGSKA (reference sequence). CDR3: CSAREDSEQYF. CDR3 sequence (DNA): TGCAGTGCTAGGGAGGACTCGGAGCAGTACTTC.

J is TRBJ2-7 and V is TRBV2; maybe TRBD2 (7 bases). This CDR3 is 19 amino acids long. From germline, CDR1 is SNHLY and CDR2 FYNNEI. The germline V and J ends were trimmed by 5 bases and 0 bases, with 26 bases remaining between them. The CDR3 coding sequence is TGTGCCAGCAGTCCTCACAGGGCAGCTAGCGGTCAAAGCTCCTACGAGCAGTACTTC. Translated, it gives CASSPHRAASGQSSYEQYF.

This clone was observed a handful of times. J is TRBJ1-2 and V is TRBV19; a weak D match, TRBD1 (5 bases). The CDR3 is 14 amino acids. Germline values: CDR1 LNHDA, CDR2 SQIVND (reference sequence). V gave up 6 bases and J gave up 4 bases, with 15 bases separating them. CDR3 protein: CASRRDLAAYGYTF. CDR3 coding DNA: TGTGCCAGTAGGCGGGACCTTGCGGCCTATGGCTACACCTTC.

This chain uses TRBV6-5 with TRBJ1-2; 11 bases agree with TRBD1. This CDR3 contains 15 residues. Germline V gene data show CDR1 as MNHEY and CDR2 as SVGAGI. V dropped 6 bases and J dropped 5; count of bases not matched to a gene: 8. The CDR3: CASRPGTGGRYGYTF. The DNA of the CDR3 is TGTGCCAGCAGGCCCGGGACAGGGGGAAGGTATGGCTACACCTTC.

The J gene is TRBJ2-1, the V gene TRBV7-2; D possibly corresponds to TRBD1 (5 bases). Trimming left V 5 bases short and J 8 bases short, with 19 bases between. CDR1 is SGHTA, CDR2 FQGNSA, per germline. The CDR3 totals 15 residues. The CDR3 loop is CASSPQGLVGDEQFF. CDR3 nucleotides: TGTGCCAGCAGCCCCCAGGGCTTAGTAGGAGATGAGCAGTTCTTC.

This clone appeared a single time. The genes are TRBV5-1 and TRBJ2-2; no definite D call. V was pared by 4 bases and J by 1 base, with 11 bases between. The germline V gene encodes CDR1 SGHRS and CDR2 YFSETQ. This CDR3 has 15 residues. CDR3 amino acids: CASSGPPGNTGELFF. DNA of the CDR3: TGCGCCAGCAGCGGCCCACCAGGGAACACCGGGGAGCTGTTTTTT. Looking up the rest from reference TRBV5-1 and TRBJ2-2 gives the full variable domain: KAGVTQTPRYLIKTRGQQVTLSCSPISGHRSVSWYQQTPGQGLQFLFEYFSETQRNKGNFPGRFSGRQFSNSRSEMNVSTLELGDSALYLCASSGPPGNTGELFFGEGSRLTVL.

As regards this clone: The sample holds other DNA sequences that translate to the same CDR3. J is TRBJ2-5 and V is TRBV18, with D unclear. Deletions cut 0 bases from V and 4 bases from J, with 6 bases between. Germline V CDR1 and CDR2: KGHSH, LQKENI. This CDR3 has 13 amino acids. The CDR3 loop is CASSPPSTETQYF. The CDR3 coding sequence is TGTGCCAGCTCACCACCCAGCACAGAGACCCAGTACTTC. The full variable domain, with the rest looked up from reference TRBV18 and TRBJ2-5, is NAGVMQNPRHLVRRRGQEARLRCSPMKGHSHVYWYRQLPEEGLKFMVYLQKENIIDESGMPKERFSAEFPKEGPSILRIQQVVRGDSAAYFCASSPPSTETQYFGPGTRLLVL.

The chain employs TRBV2 and TRBJ2-3; 7 bases are a match to TRBD2. CDR1 is SNHLY and CDR2 is FYNNEI in the germline V gene. The J segment lost 3 bases and the V segment lost 9 bases, leaving 12 bases of the junction unmatched. The length of the CDR3 is 15 residues. The CDR3 region has the DNA TGTGCCAGAATTCATCTAGCGGTTCGTACAGATACGCAGTATTTT. Its translation: CARIHLAVRTDTQYF.

The genes are TRBV5-6 and TRBJ1-3; 7 positions match TRBD1. V lost 4 bases to trimming and J lost 0 bases; unmatched junction nucleotides: 7. Germline V gives CDR1 SGHDT, CDR2 YYEEEE. The CDR3 consists of 16 residues. The DNA for the CDR3 is TGTGCCAGCAGCGCCCACAGGGGAAGCTCTGGAAACACCATATATTTT. Its protein product is CASSAHRGSSGNTIYF. Supplemented by reference TRBV5-6 and TRBJ1-3, the full variable domain reads DAGVTQSPTHLIKTRGQQVTLRCSPKSGHDTVSWYQQALGQGPQFIFQYYEEEERQRGNFPDRFSGHQFPNYSSELNVNALLLGDSALYLCASSAHRGSSGNTIYFGEGSWLTVV.

The genes are TRBV7-8 and TRBJ2-3; 7 positions agree with TRBD2. The CDR3 runs to 19 residues. Trimming at V came to 1 base and at J to 4 bases, leaving 17 bases not matched to a gene. Germline CDR1 and CDR2: SGHVS and FQNEAQ. CDR3 bases: TGTGCCAGCAGCTTAGTCGGGGTAGTACGCGGGAGCGACTCAGATACGCAGTATTTT. It codes for CASSLVGVVRGSDSDTQYF.

This chain links TRBV2 with TRBJ2-4; D not certain. The CDR3 runs 15 residues. The V end lost 4 bases, the J end lost 1 base, and 11 bases lay between the germline ends. CDR1 and CDR2 (germline): SNHLY, FYNNEI. The CDR3 here is CASSVSAAAKNIQYF. CDR3 DNA sequence: TGTGCCAGCAGTGTGTCTGCCGCGGCCAAAAACATTCAGTACTTC. The full variable domain, completed using reference TRBV2 and TRBJ2-4, is EPEVTQTPSHQVTQMGQEVILRCVPISNHLYFYWYRQILGQKVEFLVSFYNNEISEKSEIFDDQFSVERPDGSNFTLKIRSTKLEDSAMYFCASSVSAAAKNIQYFGAGTRLSVL.

The chain couples TRBV7-9 to TRBJ2-1; 12 bases match TRBD2. Per germline, CDR1 SEHNR and CDR2 FQNEAQ (reference sequence). This CDR3 spans 15 amino acids. J lost 7 bases, V lost 5 bases, and 6 bases had no gene match. The CDR3 is CASSPTSGRTNEQFF. CDR3 bases: TGTGCCAGCAGCCCGACTAGCGGGAGAACGAATGAGCAGTTCTTC.

V is TRBV2 and J is TRBJ2-2; possible D gene TRBD2, 7 bases. V lost 7 bases, J lost 3 bases, and 15 bases lay in between. The CDR3 extends over 15 amino acids. The germline gives CDR1 SNHLY, CDR2 FYNNEI. CDR3 sequence (DNA): TGTGCCAGCACCCTCAGGGGAGGGGACACCGGGGAGCTGTTTTTT. Its protein is CASTLRGGDTGELFF.

The chain employs TRBV19 and TRBJ1-2; D not resolved. CDR1 and CDR2 from the germline V gene are LNHDA and SQIVND (reference sequence). This CDR3 is 13 amino acids long. Trimming shortened V by 1 base and J by 5 bases, and 8 bases separated the two germline ends. DNA of the CDR3: TGTGCCAGTAGTATAGGCCCTCGGTATGGCTACACCTTC. Translation gives CASSIGPRYGYTF.

This clone has just a few counts. J is TRBJ1-2 and V is TRBV6-5; 7 bases fit TRBD1. The V gene end was trimmed by 6 bases and the J gene end by 4 bases; junction bases not matched to a gene: 8. CDR1 and CDR2 from the germline V gene are MNHEY and SVGAGI. The CDR3 has 14 residues. CDR3 sequence: CASSQDRAPYGYTF. CDR3 bases: TGTGCCAGCAGCCAAGACAGGGCCCCCTATGGCTACACCTTC.

The V call is TRBV11-2, the J call TRBJ2-1, with D unclear. Germline V lookup: CDR1 SGHAT, CDR2 FQNNGV. This CDR3 has 16 amino acids. With 1 base removed from V and 4 bases from J, the gap between germline ends came to 14 bases. The CDR3 loop is CASSLVRDWIYNEQFF. The CDR3, as DNA: TGTGCCAGCAGCTTAGTTCGTGACTGGATTTACAATGAGCAGTTCTTC.

The chain recombines TRBV5-1 with TRBJ2-3, with 10 positions matching TRBD2. The J segment lost 4 bases and the V segment lost 3 bases, leaving 8 bases of the junction unmatched. Germline-derived CDR1 and CDR2 are SGHRS and YFSETQ. The CDR3 runs 16 residues. Here the CDR3 reads CASSWTASGRADTQYF. DNA for the CDR3: TGCGCCAGCAGCTGGACTGCTAGCGGGAGAGCAGATACGCAGTATTTT.

This chain connects TRBV4-2 to TRBJ2-7; tentative D call: TRBD2 (6 bases). This CDR3 is built from 15 residues. Trimming removed 3 bases at V and 2 bases at J, with 14 bases between. The germline CDR1 and CDR2 sequences are LGHNA and YNFKEQ. The CDR3, as DNA: TGTGCCAGCAGCCAGGAGCTAGCGTCAACCTACGAGCAGTACTTC. This gives the protein CASSQELASTYEQYF.

CDR3 DNA sequence: TGTGCCAGCAGCTTGTACGGATCCTACGAGCAGTACTTC. Translating it yields CASSLYGSYEQYF. The chain combines TRBV5-5 with TRBJ2-7, with D unclear. CDR1 is SGHKS, CDR2 YYEKEE, per germline (reference sequence). Trimming removed 1 base from V and 1 base from J, with 6 bases in between. The CDR3 sequence is 13 residues long.

This chain joins TRBV5-6 and TRBJ2-3; 9 bases map to TRBD1. The CDR3 runs to 15 residues. V was pared by 0 bases and J by 6 bases, with 5 bases of the junction left unmatched. CDR1 and CDR2 from the germline V gene are SGHDT and YYEEEE. The CDR3 here is CASSLEQGAKDTQYF. In nucleotides, the CDR3 is TGTGCCAGCAGCTTGGAACAGGGGGCCAAGGATACGCAGTATTTT.

The chain carries TRBV11-1 and TRBJ2-2; the D gene is possibly TRBD2 (5 bases). Trimming shortened V by 4 bases and J by 7 bases, and 10 bases separated the two germline ends. There are 13 residues in the CDR3. Germline V gives CDR1 SGHAT, CDR2 FQDESV (reference sequence). The CDR3 region has the DNA TGTGCCAGCAGCTCCAGGAGGCACGGGGAGCTGTTTTTT. Its translation: CASSSRRHGELFF.

The gene calls are TRBV29-1 and TRBJ1-1, with D perhaps TRBD1 (6 bases). V gave up 1 base and J gave up 5 bases, with 11 bases separating them. This CDR3 has 13 residues. Germline V CDR1 and CDR2: SQVTM, ANQGSEA. The CDR3 nucleotides are TGCAGCGTTGAAGCCCACACAGGGACTGAAGCTTTCTTT. It specifies CSVEAHTGTEAFF.